Below, 4 T cell receptor beta chains from the same sample are listed, as sequenced in a study of shared clonotypes between healthy human individuals (dated by TCRdb to the early 2020s). CD8 naive samples consisted of CD45RO-negative cells that were positively selected for CCR7, yielding a CD45RA+CCR7+ population without TemRA cells. To prepare the library, the immunoSEQ multiplex PCR assay was applied. Here the immuneACCESS table is served through TCRdb, limited to in-frame sequences with V and J called. Missing clones are a known gap in these copies; in checked studies unresolved V genes cover under half, and the rest lacks a known reason. This sample holds around 1.9 million clones; 85% to 95% were observed only once. The biggest ten clones account for 1.5% to 2% of the sample. Sequencing was carried out using naive CD8+ T cells from PBMCs. What this sample's cell subset or site label stands for: CD45RA+CCR7+. The source is a man aged 18 to 30 in good health. Some clones in this sample may be carry-over from other donors' samples.

The chain employs TRBV27 and TRBJ1-1, with D tentatively TRBD1 (5 bases). Germline V gene data show CDR1 as MNHEY and CDR2 as SMNVEV (reference sequence). The CDR3 loop spans 14 amino acids. The V end lost 7 bases, the J end lost 1 base, and 13 bases lay between the germline ends. CDR3 sequence: CASKETGQNTEAFF. CDR3 nucleotides: TGTGCCAGCAAGGAGACGGGGCAGAACACTGAAGCTTTCTTT.

The gene calls are TRBV19 and TRBJ1-2; unclear D gene. V lost 3 bases and J lost 8, with 7 bases in between. The CDR3 extends over 11 amino acids. Germline CDR1 LNHDA, CDR2 SQIVND (reference sequence). The CDR3 sequence: CASSIARGYTF. In DNA, the CDR3 is TGTGCCAGTAGTATCGCACGAGGCTACACCTTC. Based on the CDR3 plus reference TRBV19 and TRBJ1-2, the full variable domain is DGGITQSPKYLFRKEGQNVTLSCEQNLNHDAMYWYRQDPGQGLRLIYYSQIVNDFQKGDIAEGYSVSREKKESFPLTVTSAQKNPTAFYLCASSIARGYTFGSGTRLTVV.

This clone was picked up one time. V usage is TRBV13 and J usage is TRBJ2-6; TRBD1 matches 8 bases. The V gene end was trimmed by 8 bases and the J gene end by 0 bases; junction bases not matched to a gene: 6. The V gene's germline CDR1 is PRHDT and CDR2 FYEKMQ (reference sequence). This CDR3 is built from 16 residues. CDR3 amino acids: CASAGQEPSGANVLTF. The CDR3 nucleotides read TGTGCCAGCGCGGGACAGGAGCCCTCTGGGGCCAACGTCCTGACTTTC.

The V call is TRBV7-2, the J call TRBJ2-7; D uncertain. V was cut by 1 base and J by 3 bases, with 10 bases left in between. The CDR3 contains 14 residues. Germline-derived CDR1 and CDR2 are SGHTA and FQGNSA. Written as DNA, the CDR3 is TGTGCCAGCAGCTTAGGTGGCAGCTACTACGAGCAGTACTTC. Protein sequence: CASSLGGSYYEQYF.